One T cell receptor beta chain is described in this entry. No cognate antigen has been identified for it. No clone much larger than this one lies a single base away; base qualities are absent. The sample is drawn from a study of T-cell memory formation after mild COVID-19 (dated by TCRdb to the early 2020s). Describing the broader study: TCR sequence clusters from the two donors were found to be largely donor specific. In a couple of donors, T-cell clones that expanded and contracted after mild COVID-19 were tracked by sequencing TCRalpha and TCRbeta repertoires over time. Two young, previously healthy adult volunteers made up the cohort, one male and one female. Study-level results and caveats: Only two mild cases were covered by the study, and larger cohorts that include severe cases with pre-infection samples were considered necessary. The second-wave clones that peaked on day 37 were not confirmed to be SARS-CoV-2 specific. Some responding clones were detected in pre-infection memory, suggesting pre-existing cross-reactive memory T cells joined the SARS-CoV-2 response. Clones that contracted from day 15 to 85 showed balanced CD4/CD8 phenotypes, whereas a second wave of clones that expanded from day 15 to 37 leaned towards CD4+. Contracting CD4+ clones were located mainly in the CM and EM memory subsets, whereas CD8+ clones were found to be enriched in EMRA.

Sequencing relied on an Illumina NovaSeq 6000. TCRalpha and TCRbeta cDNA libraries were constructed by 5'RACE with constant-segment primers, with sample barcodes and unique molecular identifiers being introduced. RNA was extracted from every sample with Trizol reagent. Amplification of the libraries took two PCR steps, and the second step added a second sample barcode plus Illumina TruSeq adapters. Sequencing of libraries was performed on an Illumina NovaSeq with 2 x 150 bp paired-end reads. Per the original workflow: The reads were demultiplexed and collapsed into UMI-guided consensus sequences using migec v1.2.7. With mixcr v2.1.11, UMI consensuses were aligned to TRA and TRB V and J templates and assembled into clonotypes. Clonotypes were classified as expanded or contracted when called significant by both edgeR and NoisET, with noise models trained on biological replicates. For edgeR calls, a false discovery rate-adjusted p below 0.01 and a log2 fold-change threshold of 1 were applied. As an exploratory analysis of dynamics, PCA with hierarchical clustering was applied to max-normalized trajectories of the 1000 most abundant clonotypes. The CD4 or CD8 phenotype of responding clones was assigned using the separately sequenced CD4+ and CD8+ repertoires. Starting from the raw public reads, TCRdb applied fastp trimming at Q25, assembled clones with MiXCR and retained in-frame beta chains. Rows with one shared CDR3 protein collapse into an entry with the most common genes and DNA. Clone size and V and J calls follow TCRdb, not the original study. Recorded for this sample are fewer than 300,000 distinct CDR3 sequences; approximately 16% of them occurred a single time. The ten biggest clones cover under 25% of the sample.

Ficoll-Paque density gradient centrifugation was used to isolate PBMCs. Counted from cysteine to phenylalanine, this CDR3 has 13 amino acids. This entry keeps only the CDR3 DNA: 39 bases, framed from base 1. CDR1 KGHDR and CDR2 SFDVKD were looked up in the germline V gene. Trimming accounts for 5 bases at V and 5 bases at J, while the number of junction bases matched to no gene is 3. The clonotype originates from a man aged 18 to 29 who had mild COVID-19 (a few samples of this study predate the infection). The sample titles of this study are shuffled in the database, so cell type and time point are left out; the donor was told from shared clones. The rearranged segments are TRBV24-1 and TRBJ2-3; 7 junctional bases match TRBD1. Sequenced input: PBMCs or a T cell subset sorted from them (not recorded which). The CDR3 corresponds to CATSAQGKDTQYF. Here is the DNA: TGTGCCACCAGTGCACAGGGGAAAGATACGCAGTATTTT.